The 13 T cell receptor beta chains in this list originate from one sample, sequenced in a study of cytomegalovirus exposure and HLA in healthy donors. PCR was performed using 60 Vbeta and 13 Jbeta primers. Profiling relied on immunoSEQ multiplex PCR, and the TCRdb table lists in-frame clones only, not all of them. Of around 190,000 clones listed, around 81% are singletons. Input material: PBMCs. These receptors were obtained from a man between 18 and 35 years old in good health and CMV-seronegative.

The gene calls are TRBV6-4 and TRBJ2-3; TRBD2 aligns across 9 bases. Unmatched junction bases numbered 5, after V lost 3 bases and J lost 1 base. This CDR3 has 16 amino acids. CDR1 is MRHNA and CDR2 is SNTAGT in the germline V gene. The CDR3 spells CASSESSSGGTDTQYF. The CDR3 DNA sequence: TGTGCCAGCAGTGAATCGTCTAGCGGGGGCACAGATACGCAGTATTTT.

The chain employs TRBV30 and TRBJ2-7; 9 bases are a match to TRBD2. This CDR3 comprises 16 residues. Per the germline V gene, CDR1 is GTSNPN and CDR2 is SVGIG (reference sequence). V lost 3 bases to trimming and J lost 2 bases; unmatched junction nucleotides: 11. CDR3 in DNA: TGTGCCTGGAGGGACCTTAGCGGGAGTCCCACCTACGAGCAGTACTTC. Protein: CAWRDLSGSPTYEQYF.

A few counts support this clone. The CDR3 is CASRPTSGRLNEQFF. The CDR3 bases are TGTGCCAGCAGACCAACTAGCGGGAGGTTAAATGAGCAGTTCTTC. The rearrangement uses TRBV7-2 and TRBJ2-1; 12 bases agree with TRBD2. V shed 6 bases, J shed 7 bases, and the junction held 7 bases outside the gene matches. From germline, CDR1 is SGHTA and CDR2 FQGNSA. This CDR3 comprises 15 residues.

CDR3 nucleotide sequence: TGTGCCAGCAGTTACCGGACTAGCGCCAACTACGAGCAGTACTTC. Protein: CASSYRTSANYEQYF. V gene TRBV6-5 combines with J gene TRBJ2-7; the match to TRBD2 covers 9 bases. This CDR3 comprises 15 residues. V shed 2 bases, J shed 3 bases, and the junction held 5 bases outside the gene matches. Germline-derived CDR1 and CDR2 are MNHEY and SVGAGI.

This rearrangement joins TRBV7-2 to TRBJ2-1; 8 bases agree with TRBD2. J lost 5 bases, V lost 1 base, and 7 bases had no gene match. CDR3 length equals 16 residues. CDR1 is SGHTA, CDR2 FQGNSA, per germline. The CDR3 is CASSLVQREPNNEQFF. DNA of the CDR3: TGTGCCAGCAGCTTAGTCCAGCGGGAGCCGAACAATGAGCAGTTCTTC.

This clone was detected only a few times. The chain carries TRBV12-5 and TRBJ2-7; possible D gene TRBD1, 5 bases. V lost 4 bases to trimming and J lost 0 bases, with 19 bases between them. The length of the CDR3 is 17 residues. The germline gives CDR1 LGHNT, CDR2 FRNRAP. CDR3 DNA sequence: TGTGCTAGTGGTTCCTACTTAGGGGCCGCAAGCTCCTACGAGCAGTACTTC. It yields the protein CASGSYLGAASSYEQYF.

This chain links TRBV19 with TRBJ2-2; D not certain. Between the trimmed V and J ends, which lost 1 base and 5 bases, there was a span of 11 bases. Germline V CDR1 and CDR2: LNHDA, SQIVND (reference sequence). The CDR3 is 15 amino acids. For the CDR3, the DNA is TGTGCCAGTAGTATAGGCGGTAGGATTACCGGGGAGCTGTTTTTT. Its protein product is CASSIGGRITGELFF.

The V gene is TRBV28, the J gene TRBJ2-7; a possible D gene is TRBD2 (6 bases). The CDR3 spans 15 residues. V was cut by 5 bases and J by 5 bases, with 19 bases left in between. Germline values: CDR1 MDHEN, CDR2 SYDVKM. The CDR3: CASSPRGAGRNEQYF. The DNA for the CDR3 is TGTGCCAGCAGTCCACGGGGTGCGGGGCGCAACGAGCAGTACTTC.

This clone was counted between two and nine times. This rearrangement joins TRBV6-5 to TRBJ1-2, with TRBD1 matching over 7 bases. The CDR3 runs 14 residues. Unmatched junction bases numbered 10, after V lost 6 bases and J lost 6 bases. The germline gives CDR1 MNHEY, CDR2 SVGAGI. This chain's CDR3 is CASRPGTESHGYTF. As DNA, the CDR3 is TGTGCCAGCAGACCCGGGACAGAAAGTCATGGCTACACCTTC.

The chain is built from TRBV7-2 and TRBJ1-2; D is perhaps TRBD1 (5 bases). This CDR3 region has 15 residues. Trimming removed 7 bases at V and 2 bases at J, with 17 bases between. Germline assignment: CDR1 SGHTA and CDR2 FQGNSA. The CDR3 DNA reads as TGTGCCAGCATCGTCCGTCCAGGGAGGAACTATGGCTACACCTTC. Protein sequence: CASIVRPGRNYGYTF.

The chain uses TRBV15 and TRBJ1-5; D is uncertain. CDR3 length: 13 residues. The germline V gene encodes CDR1 LNHNV and CDR2 YYDKDF (reference sequence). Trimming removed 5 bases from V and 2 bases from J, with 7 bases in between. The CDR3 bases are TGTGCCACCAGCCCTGGGCGCAATCAGCCCCAGCATTTT. It is translated as CATSPGRNQPQHF.

V usage is TRBV7-3 and J usage is TRBJ2-7; TRBD2 agrees at 10 bases. In germline, CDR1 is SGHTA, CDR2 FQGTGA. This CDR3 is 19 amino acids long. Trimming took 8 bases from V and 2 from J; bases not matched to a gene: 21. This CDR3 is CASCVGGWGLAGVAYEQYF. The CDR3 DNA is TGTGCCAGCTGTGTCGGGGGGTGGGGTCTAGCGGGAGTGGCCTACGAGCAGTACTTC. Drawing the rest from reference TRBV7-3 and TRBJ2-7, the complete variable domain is GAGVSQTPSNKVTEKGKYVELRCDPISGHTALYWYRQSLGQGPEFLIYFQGTGAADDSGLPNDRFFAVRPEGSVSTLKIQRTERGDSAVYLCASCVGGWGLAGVAYEQYFGPGTRLTVT.

The rearrangement uses TRBV13 and TRBJ1-5; a possible D gene is TRBD1 (6 bases). This CDR3 is 17 amino acids long. Trimming left V 5 bases short and J 3 bases short, with 20 bases between. Germline loops: CDR1 PRHDT, CDR2 FYEKMQ (reference sequence). This CDR3 is CASSDQQGVAYNQPQHF. The CDR3 bases are TGTGCCAGCAGCGATCAACAGGGAGTTGCATACAATCAGCCCCAGCATTTT.